Shown below are 23 T cell receptor beta chains from a single sample sequenced in a study of regulatory T cells in long-lasting Graves disease (dated by TCRdb to the early 2020s). Library preparation used multiplex PCR. The sample was run on an Illumina HiSeq 4000. To build TCR beta libraries, CDR3 regions were amplified by Arm-PCR using iRepertoire HTBI primers. The public reads were reanalyzed by TCRdb: fastp trimming at Q25, MiXCR alignment, in-frame beta chains only. All rows with the same CDR3 protein become a single entry with the most common DNA and genes. The sample table records 350,000 to 450,000 distinct CDR3 sequences; roughly 20% of these occur just once. 20% of the sample is in the top ten clones. In light of the paper, this sample's time point label describes: persistent/refractory GD, antithyroid drugs over 5 years with positive TRAb. For both TCR sequencing and RNA sequencing, RNA was extracted from PBMCs in TRIzol.

The source material was peripheral blood mononuclear cells (PBMCs), sampled when the disease was refractory, from a patient treated with antithyroid drugs. The receptor set was obtained from a female donor with Graves disease.

The V call is TRBV5-1, the J call TRBJ2-2, with D unclear. CDR1 is SGHRS, CDR2 YFSETQ, per germline. The V gene lost 6 bases and the J gene lost 0 bases, with 9 bases spanning the gap. The CDR3 is 14 residues long. The CDR3 DNA reads as TGCGCCAGCATGTCCGGCACGAACACCGGGGAGCTGTTTTTT. It codes for CASMSGTNTGELFF.

J is TRBJ2-2 and V is TRBV20-1; 10 bases match TRBD2. V was clipped by 5 bases and J by 4 bases; unmatched bases: 10. Germline CDR1 and CDR2: DFQATT and SNEGSKA (reference sequence). CDR3 size: 16 residues. In DNA, the CDR3 is TGCAGTGCTCGGACCGGGACTAGCGTCCTCACCGGGGAGCTGTTTTTT. Translating it yields CSARTGTSVLTGELFF.

This clonotype has a handful of counts. The gene calls are TRBV10-3 and TRBJ2-1; 7 bases agree with TRBD1. The CDR3 loop spans 16 amino acids. Unmatched junction bases numbered 8, after V lost 6 bases and J lost 0 bases. In germline, CDR1 is ENHRY, CDR2 SYGVKD. CDR3: CAISALTGSSYNEQFF. CDR3 in DNA: TGTGCCATCAGCGCCCTGACAGGGAGCTCCTACAATGAGCAGTTCTTC.

The chain combines TRBV20-1 with TRBJ2-2, with a tentative D call TRBD2 (5 bases). The V gene's germline CDR1 is DFQATT and CDR2 SNEGSKA (reference sequence). V was trimmed by 1 base and J by 4 bases, leaving 10 bases between them. CDR3 length equals 14 residues. The CDR3 sequence: CSARAHLATGELFF. The CDR3 DNA follows: TGCAGTGCTAGAGCCCATCTAGCCACCGGGGAGCTGTTTTTT.

This clonotype was recorded many times. V gene TRBV7-6 combines with J gene TRBJ2-5, with 8 bases fitting TRBD2. After removal of 1 base from V and 0 bases from J, the junction contained 4 bases not matched to a gene. The CDR3 has 16 amino acids. Germline CDR1 and CDR2: SGHVS and FNYEAQ. CDR3 region: CASSLGTSLHQETQYF. CDR3 nucleotide sequence: TGTGCCAGCAGCTTAGGGACTAGCCTACACCAAGAGACCCAGTACTTC.

This clonotype showed up many times. The V call is TRBV29-1, the J call TRBJ2-5, with D hard to call. Looked up from germline, CDR1 is SQVTM and CDR2 is ANQGSEA. With 1 base removed from V and 5 bases from J, the gap between germline ends came to 5 bases. The CDR3 is 11 amino acids. As DNA, the CDR3 is TGCAGCGTTGAAGTCCGGGAGACCCAGTACTTC. Translation: CSVEVRETQYF.

This clonotype was counted only a few times. The chain carries TRBV19 and TRBJ2-7, with 9 nucleotides matching TRBD1. V trimming: 6 bases; J trimming: 0 bases; junction bases outside the gene matches: 9. The CDR3 loop spans 16 amino acids. The germline V gene encodes CDR1 LNHDA and CDR2 SQIVND (reference sequence). DNA for the CDR3: TGTGCCAGTAGCGAGACCGGGACAGGGCTCTCCTACGAGCAGTACTTC. Translation gives CASSETGTGLSYEQYF.

This clonotype was recorded many times. V and J are TRBV12-3 or TRBV12-4 and TRBJ2-7; TRBD2 matches 8 bases. Trimming at V came to 2 bases and at J to 2 bases, leaving 2 bases not matched to a gene. The CDR3 covers 14 residues. CDR3 in DNA: TGTGCCAGCAGTTTACGGCGGGGGGCCTACGAGCAGTACTTC. This encodes CASSLRRGAYEQYF.

The chain carries TRBV20-1 and TRBJ1-1; unclear D gene. The V end lost 5 bases, the J end lost 4 bases, and 11 bases lay between the germline ends. Germline assignment: CDR1 DFQATT and CDR2 SNEGSKA (reference sequence). The CDR3 is 12 residues long. CDR3 in amino acids: CSALRRPTEAFF. In nucleotides, the CDR3 is TGCAGTGCTCTCAGGAGGCCCACTGAAGCTTTCTTT.

A few counts support this clonotype. The chain combines TRBV28 with TRBJ2-7, with D possibly TRBD2 on 7 matching bases. CDR3 length: 13 amino acids. V lost 7 bases and J 2 bases, leaving 12 bases between the germline ends. CDR1 and CDR2 (germline): MDHEN, SYDVKM. This chain's CDR3 is CASTLGGAYEQYF. CDR3 coding DNA: TGTGCCAGCACCCTAGGGGGGGCCTACGAGCAGTACTTC.

This clonotype was counted a single time. The genes are TRBV19 and TRBJ2-1; weak D call: TRBD2 (5 bases). The ends were cut back, 6 bases at V and 4 bases at J, with 19 bases in the middle. The germline V gene has CDR1 LNHDA and CDR2 SQIVND (reference sequence). The CDR3 spans 16 residues. The CDR3 DNA follows: TGTGCCAGTAGCTTGGACTTTACGATGGGGTACAATGAGCAGTTCTTC. Its translation is CASSLDFTMGYNEQFF.

A few counts support this clonotype. V usage is TRBV5-6 and J usage is TRBJ2-5; 9 nucleotides line up with TRBD2. V shed 1 base, J shed 0 bases, and the junction held 1 base outside the gene matches. Germline CDR1 and CDR2: SGHDT and YYEEEE. The CDR3 has 15 residues. The CDR3 DNA is TGTGCCAGCAGCTTGCGACTAGCGGACCAAGAGACCCAGTACTTC. Protein product: CASSLRLADQETQYF.

This clonotype was observed a handful of times. J is TRBJ2-5 and V is TRBV19, with D maybe TRBD1 (6 bases). The germline V gene has CDR1 LNHDA and CDR2 SQIVND (reference sequence). CDR3 length: 15 amino acids. V lost 3 bases and J 1 base, leaving 12 bases between the germline ends. This chain's CDR3 is CASSIRDTVQETQYF. The CDR3 coding sequence is TGTGCCAGTAGTATCCGGGACACTGTCCAAGAGACCCAGTACTTC.

This clonotype came up a few times. V gene TRBV7-9 combines with J gene TRBJ2-2, with 10 bases that match TRBD1. Germline lookup yields CDR1 SEHNR and CDR2 FQNEAQ (reference sequence). V shed 4 bases, J shed 0 bases, and the junction held 11 bases outside the gene matches. This CDR3 region has 19 residues. This CDR3 reads CASSSHPGQGPANTGELFF. The CDR3 coding sequence is TGTGCCAGCAGCTCCCACCCGGGACAGGGGCCCGCGAACACCGGGGAGCTGTTTTTT.

This rearrangement joins TRBV6-1 to TRBJ1-2; no clear D. Germline values: CDR1 MNHNS, CDR2 SASEGT. This CDR3 comprises 12 residues. The V and J ends lost 10 bases and 1 base respectively, with 10 bases between them. The CDR3 DNA sequence: TGTGCCACCAAAGAAAATAACTATGGCTACACCTTC. Its translation is CATKENNYGYTF.

There are a few counts of this clonotype. The chain is built from TRBV19 and TRBJ2-2; D is unresolved. The CDR3 consists of 14 residues. Deletions cut 10 bases from V and 1 base from J, with 13 bases between. Germline V gene lookup returns CDR1 LNHDA and CDR2 SQIVND (reference sequence). The CDR3 DNA is TGTGCCATCTCTGCGGCTATGAACACCGGGGAGCTGTTTTTT. Amino acids: CAISAAMNTGELFF.

V is TRBV20-1 and J is TRBJ1-5; TRBD1 is a possible D gene (5 bases). V lost 1 base, J lost 6 bases, and 13 bases lay in between. Germline assignment: CDR1 DFQATT and CDR2 SNEGSKA (reference sequence). This CDR3 is built from 14 residues. CDR3 amino acids: CSARGGPTGQPQHF. The DNA of the CDR3 is TGCAGTGCTAGAGGAGGACCTACAGGTCAGCCCCAGCATTTT.

In regard to this clonotype: The missing conserved phenylalanine or tryptophan at the end of this CDR3 makes a read error likely. The CDR3 protein is CASSYSLRGGRGETQYS. The CDR3 nucleotides read TGTGCCAGCAGTTACTCTCTGAGGGGGGGCCGCGGAGAGACCCAGTACTCC. The chain combines TRBV6-4 with TRBJ2-5; D perhaps matches TRBD2 (7 bases). The CDR3 consists of 17 residues. The germline V gene encodes CDR1 MRHNA and CDR2 SNTAGT.

As concerns this clonotype: Just one base apart from a much larger clone, this may be a read error. The rearrangement links TRBV2 to TRBJ1-1; unclear D gene. Per germline, CDR1 SNHLY and CDR2 FYNNEI. The CDR3 loop spans 13 amino acids. Deletions cut 6 bases from V and 3 bases from J, with 11 bases between. Here the CDR3 reads CASSPEGDTEAFF. In DNA form, the CDR3 reads TGTGCCAGCAGCCCCGAGGGAGACACTGAAGCTTTCTTT.

In this sample, this clonotype turned up a few times. CDR3 region: CASSQVFASNTGELFF. CDR3 DNA: TGTGCCAGCAGCCAAGTATTCGCGTCGAACACCGGGGAGCTGTTTTTT. The chain is built from TRBV3-1 and TRBJ2-2; D unresolved. Between the trimmed V and J ends, which lost 1 base and 0 bases, there was a span of 9 bases. Per the germline V gene, CDR1 is LGHDT and CDR2 is YNNKEL (reference sequence). The CDR3 is made up of 16 amino acids.

V and J are TRBV12-3 or TRBV12-4 and TRBJ2-5, with TRBD2 as a possible D gene (6 bases). The V gene lost 3 bases and the J gene lost 5 bases, with 16 bases spanning the gap. There are 15 residues in the CDR3. The CDR3 nucleotides are TGTGCCAGCAGTTTCTTAGGTCTGGGGAGGGAGACCCAGTACTTC. Protein: CASSFLGLGRETQYF.

The CDR3 region has the DNA TGTGCCAGCAGCCAAGTGGCGGGCACTGAAGCTTTCTTT. It specifies CASSQVAGTEAFF. The chain uses TRBV3-1 and TRBJ1-1; D unresolved. Trimming shortened V by 1 base and J by 4 bases, and 7 bases separated the two germline ends. Germline V gives CDR1 LGHDT, CDR2 YNNKEL (reference sequence). CDR3 length: 13 residues.

V is TRBV7-9 and J is TRBJ2-7; tentatively, D is TRBD1 (6 bases). Germline V CDR1 and CDR2: SEHNR, FQNEAQ (reference sequence). The V end lost 5 bases, the J end lost 5 bases, and 13 bases lay between the germline ends. The CDR3 contains 13 residues. The CDR3 DNA reads TGTGCCAGCAGCATAACAGGGTTCCACGAGCAGTACTTC. Translation gives CASSITGFHEQYF.